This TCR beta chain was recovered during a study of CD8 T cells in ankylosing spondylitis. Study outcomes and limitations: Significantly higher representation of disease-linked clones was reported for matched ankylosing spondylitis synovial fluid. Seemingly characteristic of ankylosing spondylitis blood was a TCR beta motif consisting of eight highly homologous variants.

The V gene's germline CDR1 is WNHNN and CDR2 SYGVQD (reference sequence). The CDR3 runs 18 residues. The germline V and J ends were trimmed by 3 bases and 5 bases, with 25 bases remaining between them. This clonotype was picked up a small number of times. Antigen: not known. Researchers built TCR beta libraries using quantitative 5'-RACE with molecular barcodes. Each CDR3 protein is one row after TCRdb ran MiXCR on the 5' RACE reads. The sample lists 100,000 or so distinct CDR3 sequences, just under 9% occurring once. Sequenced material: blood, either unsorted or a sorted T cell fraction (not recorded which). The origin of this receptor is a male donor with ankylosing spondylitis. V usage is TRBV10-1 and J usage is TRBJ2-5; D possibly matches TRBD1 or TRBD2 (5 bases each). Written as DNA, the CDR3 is TGCGCCAGCAGTGACCCTATTTTGGGGCTAGTCGAGGGCGAGACCCAGTACTTC. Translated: CASSDPILGLVEGETQYF.